The present entry profiles one T cell receptor beta chain with its context. These data come from a study of blood T cell repertoires in COVID-19. Study-level background: Samples came from the United States, Italy and Spain, spanning acute and convalescent COVID-19.

The data were produced by immunoSEQ multiplex PCR, yet TCRdb's version contains in-frame clones alone and is incomplete. This table holds about 210,000 clones, roughly 86% found once. Germline V CDR1 and CDR2: KGHSH, LQKENI. Trimming took off 3 bases at V and 0 bases at J, with 9 bases between the two ends. The CDR3 is 15 amino acids. The chain recombines TRBV18 with TRBJ2-1, with D unclear. The specimen sequenced was peripheral blood. This receptor was obtained from a woman aged 50 to 60 with active or convalescent COVID-19. DNA of the CDR3: TGTGCCAGCTCACCTGCAACCGGCTCCTACAATGAGCAGTTCTTC. Protein product: CASSPATGSYNEQFF.